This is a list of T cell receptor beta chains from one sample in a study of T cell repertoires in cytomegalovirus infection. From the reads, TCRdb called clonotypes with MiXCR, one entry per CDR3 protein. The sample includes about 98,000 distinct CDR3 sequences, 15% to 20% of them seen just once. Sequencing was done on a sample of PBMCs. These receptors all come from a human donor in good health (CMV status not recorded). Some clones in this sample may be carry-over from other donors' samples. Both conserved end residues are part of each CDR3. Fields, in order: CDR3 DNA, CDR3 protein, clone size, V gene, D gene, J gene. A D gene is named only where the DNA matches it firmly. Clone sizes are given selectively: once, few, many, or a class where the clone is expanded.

TGTGCCAGCAGCTTAGGGACAGGGAAACCTAGCACAGATACGCAGTATTTT | CASSLGTGKPSTDTQYF | many | TRBV7-8 | TRBD1 | TRBJ2-3
TGTGCCAGCAGCGAGGGGACAGCCGGAAACACCATATATTTT | CASSEGTAGNTIYF | NA | TRBV7-3 | TRBD1 | TRBJ1-3
TGTGCCAGCAGCCTCAGAGTAAGCTCCCGAGACGGAGGGACTGAAGCTTTCTTT | CASSLRVSSRDGGTEAFF | many | TRBV7-2 | NA | TRBJ1-1
TGCAGTGCTAGAGATGTCAGGGAGAGTGAGCAGTTCTTC | CSARDVRESEQFF | few | TRBV20-1 | NA | TRBJ2-1
TGTGCCAGCAGCTTAGTGGCTAGCGGGGTCAAAAACATTCAGTACTTC | CASSLVASGVKNIQYF | many | TRBV7-2 | TRBD2 | TRBJ2-4
TGTGCCAGCAGCACCCGGGACGGGAATTCACCCCTCCACTTT | CASSTRDGNSPLHF | many | TRBV7-8 | NA | TRBJ1-6
TGTGCCAGCAGCTCGCTAGCTAACACCGGGGAGCTGTTTTTT | CASSSLANTGELFF | many | TRBV7-8 | NA | TRBJ2-2
TGTGCCAGCAGCCTGCGGGGCACATCGAACACCGGGGAGCTGTTTTTT | CASSLRGTSNTGELFF | many | TRBV7-2 | NA | TRBJ2-2
TGCAGTGCTAGCCTACGATCAGATACGCAGTATTTT | CSASLRSDTQYF | NA | TRBV20-1 | NA | TRBJ2-3
TGTGCCAGCAGGCTTCAACAGGAATCCCCTTACGAGCAGTACTTC | CASRLQQESPYEQYF | NA | TRBV7-2 | NA | TRBJ2-7
TGTGCCAGCAGCTCCCCCCGGAGACGCGGGGCCCCTCCTTCCTACAATGAGCAGTTCTTC | CASSSPRRRGAPPSYNEQFF | many | TRBV7-9 | NA | TRBJ2-1
TGTGCCAGCAGTTTAGGAAGGTTGAGGCAGTACTTC | CASSLGRLRQYF | NA | TRBV12-3/TRBV12-4 | NA | TRBJ2-7
TGTGCCAGTACTAAAGGGGGGCTAGATCAGCCCCAGCATTTT | CASTKGGLDQPQHF | NA | TRBV19 | NA | TRBJ1-5
TGTGCCAGCAGCTTAACAGGACAGAGCTATGGCTACACCTTT | CASSLTGQSYGYTF | NA | TRBV7-2 | NA | TRBJ1-2
TGTGCCAGCAGCTTCCGGGAGGGGACGGGCAATCAGCCCCAGCATTTT | CASSFREGTGNQPQHF | few | TRBV7-3 | NA | TRBJ1-5
TGTGCCATCCGCGATAGTACAGGGGGCATGGAGACCCAGTACTTC | CAIRDSTGGMETQYF | many | TRBV10-3 | TRBD1 | TRBJ2-5
TGTGCCAGCAGCTTAGATTCCACTGGAAACACCATATATTTT | CASSLDSTGNTIYF | NA | TRBV5-5 | NA | TRBJ1-3
TGTGCCAGCTCAGAAAACGGACCCAGGCTCCCTGGAAACACCATATATTTT | CASSENGPRLPGNTIYF | few | TRBV18 | NA | TRBJ1-3
TGTGCCAGCAGCCAACCTCAGGGGGCCTATGGCTACACCTTC | CASSQPQGAYGYTF | NA | TRBV4-2 | TRBD1 | TRBJ1-2
TGCAGCGTTGAGAGTAGGGGTACATCAGATACGCAGTATTTT | CSVESRGTSDTQYF | many | TRBV29-1 | NA | TRBJ2-3
TGTGCCAGCACCGGTGACGGGGCGTCTGGGGCCAACGTCCTGACTTTC | CASTGDGASGANVLTF | many | TRBV6-2/TRBV6-3 | NA | TRBJ2-6
TGTGCCAGCAGCTTGGGTGCAGCTCTAAGCTATGGCTACACCTTC | CASSLGAALSYGYTF | few | TRBV5-6 | NA | TRBJ1-2
TGTGCCAGCAGCTCGACAGGGAATTCCTACAATGAGCAGTTCTTC | CASSSTGNSYNEQFF | NA | TRBV7-3 | TRBD1 | TRBJ2-1
TGTGCCAGCAGTCGGGACCAGGGCACAGATACGCAGTATTTT | CASSRDQGTDTQYF | few | TRBV6-1 | NA | TRBJ2-3
TGTGCCAGCAGCTTGATGCTGACCCACCCCACAGATACGCAGTATTTT | CASSLMLTHPTDTQYF | many | TRBV7-2 | NA | TRBJ2-3